This T cell receptor beta chain was obtained from a study of shared clonotypes between healthy human individuals. Study details: Each donor contributed plates that comprised three CD4 naive, three CD4 memory, two CD8 naive and one CD8 memory. Study results and limitations: Naive subsets generally had larger estimated richness than memory subsets.

Points on this clone: The antigen remains undetermined.

The assay was immunoSEQ multiplex PCR, and TCRdb's table has in-frame clones only and misses some. The sample lists about 1.1 million clones, about 80% occurring once. Each donor was a Caucasian adult residing in Nashville, Tennessee. Both subsets, CD45RA+ naive and CD45RA-negative memory, were split from the CD4+ cells. V lost 2 bases and J lost 4, with 28 bases in between. Germline V gives CDR1 ENHRY, CDR2 SYGVKD. The CDR3 spans 20 residues. The chain is built from TRBV10-3 and TRBJ2-3, with D tentatively TRBD1 or TRBD2 (6 bases each). The sequencing input was memory CD4+ T cells from PBMCs. The sample's subset: CD45RA-negative fraction. This TCR was recovered from a man aged 18 to 29 in good health. Some clones in this sample may be carry-over from other donors' samples. The CDR3 is CAISEPGAGGGRPGADTQYF. Written as DNA, the CDR3 is TGTGCCATCAGTGAGCCCGGGGCTGGAGGGGGGCGGCCCGGCGCAGATACGCAGTATTTT.